Sequencing of this TCR beta chain was carried out in a study of blood T cell repertoires in COVID-19. Overall study: COVID-19 samples, acute and convalescent, were from the United States, Italy and Spain.

The germline gives CDR1 LNHDA, CDR2 SQIVND (reference sequence). The CDR3 is 16 residues long. V dropped 4 bases and J dropped 6; count of bases not matched to a gene: 5. In the study's own analysis: The authors estimated nucleated cell counts from reference gene primer amplification. The table came from immunoSEQ multiplex PCR; TCRdb's copy has only in-frame clones and leaves some out. V, J and clone size are those of that table, while D and trimming were read from the DNA. The table includes 110,000 to 150,000 clones, 65% to 90% detected once. This TCR came from a man in his fifties or sixties with acute or convalescent COVID-19. The J gene is TRBJ2-2, the V gene TRBV19, with 13 bases matching TRBD2. Sequencing used peripheral blood. The CDR3, as DNA: TGTGCCAGTAGTAGGGGGACTAGCGGGATCGCCGGGGAGCTGTTTTTT. It codes for CASSRGTSGIAGELFF.